This T cell receptor beta chain was documented in a study of blood T cell repertoires in COVID-19. Study-level background: In each case, the material was cDNA or gDNA derived from T cells, B-cell-depleted T cells, or PBMCs.

The ends were cut back, 0 bases at V and 0 bases at J, with 14 bases in the middle. Germline V CDR1 and CDR2: SGHDT, YYEEEE. The CDR3 loop spans 17 amino acids. Only in-frame clones appear in the TCRdb table, and some are missing; sequencing was by immunoSEQ multiplex PCR. The table includes roughly 200,000 clones, 84% detected once. This receptor was obtained from a human donor in a cohort sampled during active COVID-19. The chain links TRBV5-6 to TRBJ2-3; D perhaps matches TRBD2 (7 bases). The sequenced sample was peripheral blood. The CDR3 bases are TGTGCCAGCAGCTTGGATTCAGGGAGGGGGAGCACAGATACGCAGTATTTT. Amino acid sequence: CASSLDSGRGSTDTQYF.